This T cell receptor (beta chain) was recovered during a study of human T cells and chemical hapten exposure. Time point of the sample: patch test 1, 2 weeks after DPC sensitization. Documented treatment: therapeutic diphenylcyclopropenone sensitization with weekly scalp DPC. This clonotype occurred many times. The junction shows a germline mismatch at one end, possibly a read error. Each CDR3 protein gets one entry after TCRdb re-called the RACE reads with MiXCR. The sample includes roughly 360,000 distinct CDR3 sequences, approximately 5.1% of them seen just once. In germline, CDR1 is SEHNR, CDR2 FQNEAQ (reference sequence). The CDR3 contains 16 residues.

The genes are TRBV7-9 and TRBJ1-4; the match to TRBD1 covers 7 bases. This clonotype originated in a woman aged 50 to 60 with alopecia areata. Some clones in this sample may be carry-over from other donors' samples. The sequencing here drew on whole blood, taken in connection with sensitization to the hapten diphenylcyclopropenone (DPC). The CDR3 here is CASSLPGTDTNEKLFF. The CDR3 DNA reads as TGTGCCAGCAGCTTGCCGGGGACAGACACTAATGAAAAGCTGTTTTTT.